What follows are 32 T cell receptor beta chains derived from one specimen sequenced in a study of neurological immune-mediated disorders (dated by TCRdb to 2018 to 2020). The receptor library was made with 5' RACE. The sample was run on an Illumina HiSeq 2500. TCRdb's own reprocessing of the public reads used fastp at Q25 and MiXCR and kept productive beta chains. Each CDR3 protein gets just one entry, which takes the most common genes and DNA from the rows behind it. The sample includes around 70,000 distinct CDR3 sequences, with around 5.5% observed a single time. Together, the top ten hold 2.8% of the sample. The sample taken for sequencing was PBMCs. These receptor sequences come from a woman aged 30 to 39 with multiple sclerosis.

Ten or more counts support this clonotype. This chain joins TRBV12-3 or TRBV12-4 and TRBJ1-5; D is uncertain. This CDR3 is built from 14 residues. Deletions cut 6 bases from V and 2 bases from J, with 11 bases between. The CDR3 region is CASRGKFGNQPQHF. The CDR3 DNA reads TGTGCCAGCAGAGGGAAATTCGGCAATCAGCCCCAGCATTTT.

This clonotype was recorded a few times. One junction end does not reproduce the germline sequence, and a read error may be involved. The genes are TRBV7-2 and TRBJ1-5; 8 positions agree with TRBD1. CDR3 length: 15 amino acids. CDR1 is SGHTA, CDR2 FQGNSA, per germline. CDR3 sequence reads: CASSPGTGVNQPQNF. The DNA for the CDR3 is TGTGCCAGCAGCCCCGGGACAGGCGTCAATCAGCCCCAGAATTTT.

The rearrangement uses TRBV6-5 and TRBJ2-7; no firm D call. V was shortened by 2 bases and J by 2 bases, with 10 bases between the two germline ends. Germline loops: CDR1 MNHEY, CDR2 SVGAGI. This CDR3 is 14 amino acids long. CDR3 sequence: CASSYDDSTYEQYF. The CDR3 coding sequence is TGTGCCAGCAGTTACGATGACTCTACCTACGAGCAGTACTTC.

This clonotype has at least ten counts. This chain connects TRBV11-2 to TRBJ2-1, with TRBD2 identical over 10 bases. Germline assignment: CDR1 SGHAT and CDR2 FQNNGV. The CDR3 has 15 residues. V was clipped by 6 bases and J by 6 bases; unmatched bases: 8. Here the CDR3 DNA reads TGTGCCAGCAGTAGGGAGAGCGGGGGGGCCAATGAGCAGTTCTTC. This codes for CASSRESGGANEQFF.

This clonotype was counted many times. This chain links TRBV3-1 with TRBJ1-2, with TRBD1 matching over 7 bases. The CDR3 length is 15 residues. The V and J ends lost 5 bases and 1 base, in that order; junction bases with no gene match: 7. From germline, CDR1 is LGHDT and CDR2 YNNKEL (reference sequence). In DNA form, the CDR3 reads TGTGCCAGCAGCGCACCGGGACAGCATAACTATGGCTACACCTTC. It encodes CASSAPGQHNYGYTF.

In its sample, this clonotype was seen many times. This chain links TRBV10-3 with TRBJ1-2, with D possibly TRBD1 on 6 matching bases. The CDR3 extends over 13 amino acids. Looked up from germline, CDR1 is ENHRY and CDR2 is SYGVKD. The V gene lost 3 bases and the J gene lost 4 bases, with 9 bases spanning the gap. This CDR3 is CAISEGRGYGYTF. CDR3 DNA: TGTGCCATCAGTGAAGGCAGGGGCTATGGCTACACCTTC.

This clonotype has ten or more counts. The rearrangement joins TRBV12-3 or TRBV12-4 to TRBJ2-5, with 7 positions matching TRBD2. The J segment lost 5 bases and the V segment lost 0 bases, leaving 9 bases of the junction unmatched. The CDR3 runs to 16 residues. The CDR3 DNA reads TGTGCCAGCAGTTTAGCGGTTGCGGGGGTGGGTGAGACCCAGTACTTC. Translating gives CASSLAVAGVGETQYF.

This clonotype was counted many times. CDR3: CASSQTSGGSYEQYF. The CDR3 nucleotides are TGTGCCAGCAGCCAAACTAGCGGGGGGTCCTACGAGCAGTACTTC. The rearrangement uses TRBV11-2 and TRBJ2-7; the match to TRBD2 covers 12 bases. Trimming at V came to 5 bases and at J to 1 base, leaving 3 bases not matched to a gene. Germline V gene data show CDR1 as SGHAT and CDR2 as FQNNGV. This CDR3 region has 15 residues.

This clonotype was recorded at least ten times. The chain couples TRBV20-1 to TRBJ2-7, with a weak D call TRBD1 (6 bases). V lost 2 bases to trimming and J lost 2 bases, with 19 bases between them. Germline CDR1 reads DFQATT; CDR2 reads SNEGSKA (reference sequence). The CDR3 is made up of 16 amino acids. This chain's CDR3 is CSARNTWDTPTYEQYF. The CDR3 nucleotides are TGCAGTGCTAGAAACACCTGGGACACACCCACCTACGAGCAGTACTTC.

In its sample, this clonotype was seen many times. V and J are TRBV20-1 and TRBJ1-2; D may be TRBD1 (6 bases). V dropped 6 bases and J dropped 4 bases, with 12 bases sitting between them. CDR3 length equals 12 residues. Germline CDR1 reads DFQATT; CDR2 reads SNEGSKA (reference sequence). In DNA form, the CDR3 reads TGCAGTGCCAGTGGACAGCTCTATGGCTACACCTTC. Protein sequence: CSASGQLYGYTF.

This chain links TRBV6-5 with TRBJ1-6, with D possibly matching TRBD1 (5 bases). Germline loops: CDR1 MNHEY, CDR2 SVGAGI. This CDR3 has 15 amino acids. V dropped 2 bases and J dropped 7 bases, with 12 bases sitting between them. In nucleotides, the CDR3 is TGTGCCAGCAGTTACACAGGACGGTCGAATTCACCCCTCCACTTT. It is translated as CASSYTGRSNSPLHF.

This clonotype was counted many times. The CDR3 loop reads CASSTGPGQGAYEQYF. The CDR3 DNA reads as TGTGCCAGCAGTACGGGGCCGGGACAGGGGGCCTACGAGCAGTACTTC. The chain employs TRBV2 and TRBJ2-7; 11 bases line up with TRBD1. This CDR3 is built from 16 residues. Germline CDR1 reads SNHLY; CDR2 reads FYNNEI. Trimming took 5 bases from V and 2 from J; bases not matched to a gene: 8. The full variable domain, rest sourced from reference TRBV2 and TRBJ2-7, is EPEVTQTPSHQVTQMGQEVILRCVPISNHLYFYWYRQILGQKVEFLVSFYNNEISEKSEIFDDQFSVERPDGSNFTLKIRSTKLEDSAMYFCASSTGPGQGAYEQYFGPGTRLTVT.

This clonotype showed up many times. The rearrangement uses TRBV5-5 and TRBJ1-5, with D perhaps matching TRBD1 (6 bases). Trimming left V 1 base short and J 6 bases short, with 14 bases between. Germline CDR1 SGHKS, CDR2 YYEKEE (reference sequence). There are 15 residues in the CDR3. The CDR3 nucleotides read TGTGCCAGCAGCTTGTTGGGGGCAGGGGTTCAGCCCCAGCATTTT. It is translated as CASSLLGAGVQPQHF.

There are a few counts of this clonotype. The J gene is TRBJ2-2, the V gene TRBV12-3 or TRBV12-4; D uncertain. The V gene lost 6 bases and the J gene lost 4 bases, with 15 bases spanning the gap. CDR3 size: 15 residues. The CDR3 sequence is CASRPSRRSTGELFF. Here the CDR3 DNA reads TGTGCCAGCAGGCCCTCCCGGCGGAGCACCGGGGAGCTGTTTTTT.

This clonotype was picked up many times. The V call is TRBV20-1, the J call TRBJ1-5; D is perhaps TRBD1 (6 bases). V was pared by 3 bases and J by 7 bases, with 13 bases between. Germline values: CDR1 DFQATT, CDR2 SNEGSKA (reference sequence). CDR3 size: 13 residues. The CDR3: CSASPSQGQPQHF. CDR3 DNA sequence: TGCAGTGCTAGTCCGTCACAGGGACAGCCCCAGCATTTT.

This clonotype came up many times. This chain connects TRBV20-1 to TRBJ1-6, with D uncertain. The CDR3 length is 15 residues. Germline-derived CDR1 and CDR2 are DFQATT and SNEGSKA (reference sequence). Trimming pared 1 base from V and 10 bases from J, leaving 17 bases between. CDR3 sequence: CSARGVSYLRSPLHF. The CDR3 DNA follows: TGCAGTGCTAGAGGTGTCAGCTATTTAAGATCACCCCTCCACTTT.

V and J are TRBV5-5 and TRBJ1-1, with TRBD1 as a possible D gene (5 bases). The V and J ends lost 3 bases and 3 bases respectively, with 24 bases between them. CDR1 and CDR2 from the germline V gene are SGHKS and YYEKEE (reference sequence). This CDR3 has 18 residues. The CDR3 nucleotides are TGTGCCAGCAGCTGGATTAGGGGATTGCGGGCTGAGGACACTGAAGCTTTCTTT. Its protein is CASSWIRGLRAEDTEAFF. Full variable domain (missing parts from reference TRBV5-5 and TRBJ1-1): DAGVTQSPTHLIKTRGQQVTLRCSPISGHKSVSWYQQVLGQGPQFIFQYYEKEERGRGNFPDRFSARQFPNYSSELNVNALLLGDSALYLCASSWIRGLRAEDTEAFFGQGTRLTVV.

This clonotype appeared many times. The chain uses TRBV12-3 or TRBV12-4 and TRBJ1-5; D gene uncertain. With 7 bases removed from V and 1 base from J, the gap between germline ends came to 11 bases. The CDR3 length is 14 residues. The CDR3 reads CASNAGGSNQPQHF. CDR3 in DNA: TGTGCCAGCAATGCGGGCGGGAGCAATCAGCCCCAGCATTTT.

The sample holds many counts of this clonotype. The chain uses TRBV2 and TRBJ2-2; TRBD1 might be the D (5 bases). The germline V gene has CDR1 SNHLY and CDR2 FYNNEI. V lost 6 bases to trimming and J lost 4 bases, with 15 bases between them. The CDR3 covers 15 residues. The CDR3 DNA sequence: TGTGCCAGCAGCGTGGGTCGGCAGGGCACCGGGGAGCTGTTTTTT. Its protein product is CASSVGRQGTGELFF.

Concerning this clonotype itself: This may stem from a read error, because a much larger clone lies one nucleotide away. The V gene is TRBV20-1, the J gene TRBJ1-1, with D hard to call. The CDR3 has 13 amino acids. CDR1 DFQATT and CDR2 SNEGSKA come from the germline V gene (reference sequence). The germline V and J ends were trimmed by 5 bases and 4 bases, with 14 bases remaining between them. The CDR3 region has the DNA TGCAGTGCTGGAGGGCGGGTTTCCACTGAAGCTTTCTTT. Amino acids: CSAGGRVSTEAFF.

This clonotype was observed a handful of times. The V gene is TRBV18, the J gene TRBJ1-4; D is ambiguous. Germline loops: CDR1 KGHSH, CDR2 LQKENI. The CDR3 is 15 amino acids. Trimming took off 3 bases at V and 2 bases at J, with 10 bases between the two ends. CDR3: CASSPGLTTNEKLFF. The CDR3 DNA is TGTGCCAGCTCACCCGGTTTAACTACTAATGAAAAACTGTTTTTT.

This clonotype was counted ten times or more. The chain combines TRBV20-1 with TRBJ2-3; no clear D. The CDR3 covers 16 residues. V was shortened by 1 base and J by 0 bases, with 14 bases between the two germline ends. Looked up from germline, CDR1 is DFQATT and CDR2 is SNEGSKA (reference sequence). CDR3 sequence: CSARVSPGRSTDTQYF. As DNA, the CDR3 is TGCAGTGCTAGAGTTTCCCCCGGGCGAAGCACAGATACGCAGTATTTT.

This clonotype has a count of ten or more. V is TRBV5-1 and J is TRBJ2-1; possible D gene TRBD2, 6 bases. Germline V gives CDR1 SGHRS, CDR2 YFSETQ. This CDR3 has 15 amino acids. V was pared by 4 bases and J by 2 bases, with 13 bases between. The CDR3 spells CASSPTGGTYNEQFF. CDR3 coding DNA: TGCGCCAGCAGCCCAACAGGAGGGACCTACAATGAGCAGTTCTTC.

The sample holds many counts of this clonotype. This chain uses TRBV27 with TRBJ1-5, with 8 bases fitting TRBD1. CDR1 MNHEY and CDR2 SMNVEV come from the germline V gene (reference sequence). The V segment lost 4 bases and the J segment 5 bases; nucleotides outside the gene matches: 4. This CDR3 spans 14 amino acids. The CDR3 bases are TGTGCCAGCAGTTCAGACAGGGGTGATCAGCCCCAGCATTTT. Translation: CASSSDRGDQPQHF.

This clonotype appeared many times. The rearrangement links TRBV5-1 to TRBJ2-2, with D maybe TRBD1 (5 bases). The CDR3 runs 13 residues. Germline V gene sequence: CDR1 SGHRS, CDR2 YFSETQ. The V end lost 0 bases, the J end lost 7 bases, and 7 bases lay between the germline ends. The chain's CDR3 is CASSLEGFGELFF. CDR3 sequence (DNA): TGCGCCAGCAGCTTGGAGGGGTTCGGGGAGCTGTTTTTT. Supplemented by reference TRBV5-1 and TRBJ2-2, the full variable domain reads KAGVTQTPRYLIKTRGQQVTLSCSPISGHRSVSWYQQTPGQGLQFLFEYFSETQRNKGNFPGRFSGRQFSNSRSEMNVSTLELGDSALYLCASSLEGFGELFFGEGSRLTVL.

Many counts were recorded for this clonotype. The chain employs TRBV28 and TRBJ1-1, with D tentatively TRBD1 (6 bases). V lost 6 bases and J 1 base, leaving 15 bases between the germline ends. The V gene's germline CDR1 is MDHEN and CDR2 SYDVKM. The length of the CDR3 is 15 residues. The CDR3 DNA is TGTGCCAGCAGGTCCCGGGGGGCTAGGAACACTGAAGCTTTCTTT. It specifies CASRSRGARNTEAFF.

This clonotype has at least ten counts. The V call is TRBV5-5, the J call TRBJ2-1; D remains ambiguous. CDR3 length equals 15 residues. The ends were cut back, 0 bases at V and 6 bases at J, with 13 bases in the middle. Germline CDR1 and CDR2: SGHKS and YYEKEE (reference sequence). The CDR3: CASSLVGQAGNEQFF. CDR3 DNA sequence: TGTGCCAGCAGCTTGGTTGGGCAGGCAGGCAATGAGCAGTTCTTC.

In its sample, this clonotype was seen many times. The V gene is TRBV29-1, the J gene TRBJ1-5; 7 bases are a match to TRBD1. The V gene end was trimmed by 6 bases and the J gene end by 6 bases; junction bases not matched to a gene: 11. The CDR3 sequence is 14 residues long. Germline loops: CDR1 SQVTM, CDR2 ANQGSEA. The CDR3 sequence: CSVSSGGIGQPQHF. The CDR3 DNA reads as TGCAGCGTGAGTTCAGGGGGGATAGGTCAGCCCCAGCATTTT.

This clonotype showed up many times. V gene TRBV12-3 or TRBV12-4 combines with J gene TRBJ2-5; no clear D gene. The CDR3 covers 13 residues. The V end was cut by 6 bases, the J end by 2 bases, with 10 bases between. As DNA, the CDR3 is TGTGCCAGCAGACTCACCATACAAGAGACCCAGTACTTC. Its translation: CASRLTIQETQYF.

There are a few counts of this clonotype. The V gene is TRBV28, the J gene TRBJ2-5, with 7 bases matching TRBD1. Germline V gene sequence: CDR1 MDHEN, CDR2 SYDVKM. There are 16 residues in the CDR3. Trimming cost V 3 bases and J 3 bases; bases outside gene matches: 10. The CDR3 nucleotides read TGTGCCAGCAGTTTTTGGGCCACCAGGGGGAAAGAGACCCAGTACTTC. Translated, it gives CASSFWATRGKETQYF.

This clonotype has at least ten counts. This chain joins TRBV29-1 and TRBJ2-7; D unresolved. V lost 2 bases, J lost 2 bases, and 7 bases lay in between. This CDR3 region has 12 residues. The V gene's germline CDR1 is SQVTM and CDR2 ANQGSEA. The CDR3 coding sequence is TGCAGCGTTGAACAGAATACCTACGAGCAGTACTTC. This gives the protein CSVEQNTYEQYF.

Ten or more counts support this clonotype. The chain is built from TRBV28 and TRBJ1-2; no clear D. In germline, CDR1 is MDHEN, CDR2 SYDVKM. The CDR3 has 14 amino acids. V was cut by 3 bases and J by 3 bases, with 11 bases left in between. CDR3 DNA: TGTGCCAGCAGTTTTCAAAGCAAGTACTATGGCTACACCTTC. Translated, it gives CASSFQSKYYGYTF.